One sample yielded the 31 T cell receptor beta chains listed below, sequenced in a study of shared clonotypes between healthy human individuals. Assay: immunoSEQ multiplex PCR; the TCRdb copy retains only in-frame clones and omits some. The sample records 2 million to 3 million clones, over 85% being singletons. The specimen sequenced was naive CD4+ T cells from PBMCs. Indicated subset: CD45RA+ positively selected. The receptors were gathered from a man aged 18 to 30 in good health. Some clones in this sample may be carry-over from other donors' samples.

The CDR3 region is CASSSLSPAGQYF. The CDR3, as DNA: TGTGCCAGCAGTTCCCTTTCCCCCGCTGGGCAGTACTTC. The rearrangement uses TRBV28 and TRBJ2-7, with unresolved D. The CDR3 extends over 13 amino acids. Looked up from germline, CDR1 is MDHEN and CDR2 is SYDVKM. The V gene lost 4 bases and the J gene lost 9 bases, with 16 bases spanning the gap.

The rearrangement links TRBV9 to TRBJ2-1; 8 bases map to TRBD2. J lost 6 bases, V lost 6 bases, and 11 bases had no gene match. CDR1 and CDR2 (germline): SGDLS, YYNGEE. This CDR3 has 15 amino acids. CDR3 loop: CASTPSGGPINEQFF. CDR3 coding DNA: TGTGCCAGCACCCCTTCGGGAGGGCCCATCAATGAGCAGTTCTTC.

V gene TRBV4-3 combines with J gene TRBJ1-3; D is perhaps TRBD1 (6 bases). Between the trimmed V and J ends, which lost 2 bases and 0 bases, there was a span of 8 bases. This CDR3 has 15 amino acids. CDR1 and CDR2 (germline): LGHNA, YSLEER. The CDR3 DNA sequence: TGCGCCAGCAGCCAACAGGGGTTCTCTGGAAACACCATATATTTT. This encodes CASSQQGFSGNTIYF.

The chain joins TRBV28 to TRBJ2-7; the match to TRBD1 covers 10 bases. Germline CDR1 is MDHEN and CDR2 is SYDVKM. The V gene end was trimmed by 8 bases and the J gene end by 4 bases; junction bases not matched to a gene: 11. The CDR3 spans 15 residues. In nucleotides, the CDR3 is TGTGCCAGCGGGGAGACAGGGGGCTTTTTATACGAGCAGTACTTC. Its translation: CASGETGGFLYEQYF. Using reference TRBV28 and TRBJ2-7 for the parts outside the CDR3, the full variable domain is DVKVTQSSRYLVKRTGEKVFLECVQDMDHENMFWYRQDPGLGLRLIYFSYDVKMKEKGDIPEGYSVSREKKERFSLILESASTNQTSMYLCASGETGGFLYEQYFGPGTRLTVT.

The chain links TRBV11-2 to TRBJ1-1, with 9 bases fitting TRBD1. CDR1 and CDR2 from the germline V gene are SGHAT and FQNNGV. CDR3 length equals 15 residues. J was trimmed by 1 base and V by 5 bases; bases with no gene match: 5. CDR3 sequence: CASSPPTGGNTEAFF. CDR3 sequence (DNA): TGTGCCAGCAGCCCCCCGACAGGGGGGAACACTGAAGCTTTCTTT.

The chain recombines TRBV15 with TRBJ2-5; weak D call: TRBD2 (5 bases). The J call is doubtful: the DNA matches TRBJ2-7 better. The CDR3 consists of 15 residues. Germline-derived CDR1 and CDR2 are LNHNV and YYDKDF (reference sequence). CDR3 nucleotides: TGTGCCACCAGCAGAGAGGAGGAAGGGCCCTACGAGCAGTACTTC. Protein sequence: CATSREEEGPYEQYF.

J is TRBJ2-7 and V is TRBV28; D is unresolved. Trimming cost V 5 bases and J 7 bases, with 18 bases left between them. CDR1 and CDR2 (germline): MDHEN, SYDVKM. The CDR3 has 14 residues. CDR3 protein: CASSPAFLGSEQYF. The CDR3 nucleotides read TGTGCCAGCAGTCCGGCCTTTTTGGGAAGTGAGCAGTACTTC.

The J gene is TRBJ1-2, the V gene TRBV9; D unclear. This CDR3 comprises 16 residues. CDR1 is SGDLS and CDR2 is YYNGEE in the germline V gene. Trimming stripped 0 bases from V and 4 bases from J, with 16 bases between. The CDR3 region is CASSVGAGNRAYGYTF. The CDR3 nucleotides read TGTGCCAGCAGCGTAGGCGCGGGGAACAGAGCCTATGGCTACACCTTC.

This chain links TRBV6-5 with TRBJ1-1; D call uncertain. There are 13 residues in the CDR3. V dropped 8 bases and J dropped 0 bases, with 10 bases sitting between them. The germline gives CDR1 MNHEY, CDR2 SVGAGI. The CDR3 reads CASRNGVNTEAFF. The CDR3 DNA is TGTGCCAGCCGTAATGGAGTGAACACTGAAGCTTTCTTT.

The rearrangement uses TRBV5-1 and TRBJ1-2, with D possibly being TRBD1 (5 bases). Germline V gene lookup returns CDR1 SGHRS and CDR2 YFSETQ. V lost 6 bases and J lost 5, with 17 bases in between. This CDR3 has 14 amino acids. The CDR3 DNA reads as TGCGCCAGCACCACCGGGCAGGGCAGATATGGCTACACCTTC. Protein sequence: CASTTGQGRYGYTF.

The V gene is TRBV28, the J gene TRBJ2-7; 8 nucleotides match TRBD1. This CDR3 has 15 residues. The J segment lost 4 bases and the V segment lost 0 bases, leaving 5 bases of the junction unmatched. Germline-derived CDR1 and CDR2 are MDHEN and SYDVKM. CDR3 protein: CASSLWAGGEYEQYF. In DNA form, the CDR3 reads TGTGCCAGCAGTTTATGGGCAGGGGGCGAATACGAGCAGTACTTC. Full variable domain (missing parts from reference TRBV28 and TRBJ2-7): DVKVTQSSRYLVKRTGEKVFLECVQDMDHENMFWYRQDPGLGLRLIYFSYDVKMKEKGDIPEGYSVSREKKERFSLILESASTNQTSMYLCASSLWAGGEYEQYFGPGTRLTVT.

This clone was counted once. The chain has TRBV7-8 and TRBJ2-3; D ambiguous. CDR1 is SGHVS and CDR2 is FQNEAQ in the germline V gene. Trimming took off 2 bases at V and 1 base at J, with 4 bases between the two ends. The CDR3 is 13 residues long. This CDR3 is CASSLSGTDTQYF. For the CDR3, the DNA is TGTGCCAGCAGCTTATCCGGCACAGATACGCAGTATTTT.

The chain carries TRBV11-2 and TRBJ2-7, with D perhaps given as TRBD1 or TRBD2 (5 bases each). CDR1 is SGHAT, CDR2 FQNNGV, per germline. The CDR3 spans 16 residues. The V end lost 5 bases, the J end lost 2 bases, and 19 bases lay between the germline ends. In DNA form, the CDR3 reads TGTGCCAGCAGCCCCCCGAGATATGGGGACCCCTACGAGCAGTACTTC. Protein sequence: CASSPPRYGDPYEQYF.

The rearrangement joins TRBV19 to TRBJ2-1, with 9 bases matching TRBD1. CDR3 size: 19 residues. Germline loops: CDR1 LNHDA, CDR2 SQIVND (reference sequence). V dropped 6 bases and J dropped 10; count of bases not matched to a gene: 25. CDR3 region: CASSLRDRVGSGRFSEQFF. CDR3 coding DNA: TGTGCCAGTAGCCTCCGGGACAGGGTTGGTAGCGGCCGCTTTTCGGAGCAGTTCTTC.

CDR3 sequence: CAWSIQTGTAGGYTF. For the CDR3, the DNA is TGTGCCTGGAGTATCCAGACAGGGACCGCAGGGGGCTACACCTTC. This chain connects TRBV30 to TRBJ1-2, with 7 bases aligning to TRBD1. V shed 2 bases and J 8 bases; nucleotides not matched to a gene: 14. This CDR3 has 15 residues. Looked up from germline, CDR1 is GTSNPN and CDR2 is SVGIG (reference sequence).

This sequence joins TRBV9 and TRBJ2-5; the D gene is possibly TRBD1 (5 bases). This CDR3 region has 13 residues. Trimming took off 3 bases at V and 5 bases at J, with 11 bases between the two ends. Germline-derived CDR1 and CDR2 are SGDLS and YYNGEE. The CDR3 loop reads CASSGGPRETQYF. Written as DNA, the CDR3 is TGTGCCAGCAGCGGGGGCCCAAGGGAGACCCAGTACTTC. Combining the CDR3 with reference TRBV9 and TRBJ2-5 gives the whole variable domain DSGVTQTPKHLITATGQRVTLRCSPRSGDLSVYWYQQSLDQGLQFLIQYYNGEERAKGNILERFSAQQFPDLHSELNLSSLELGDSALYFCASSGGPRETQYFGPGTRLLVL.

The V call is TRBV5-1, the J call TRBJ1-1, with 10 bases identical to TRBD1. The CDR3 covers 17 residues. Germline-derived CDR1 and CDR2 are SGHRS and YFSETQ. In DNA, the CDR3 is TGCGAGAGCAGGTCCACACCTAGGACAGGGGGAGGCACTGAAGCTTTCTTT. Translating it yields CESRSTPRTGGGTEAFF.

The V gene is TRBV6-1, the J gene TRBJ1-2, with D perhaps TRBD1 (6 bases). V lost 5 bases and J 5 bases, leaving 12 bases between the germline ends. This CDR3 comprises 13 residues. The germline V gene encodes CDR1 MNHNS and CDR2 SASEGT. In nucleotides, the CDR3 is TGTGCCAGCAGTACGGACAGCCTTTATGGCTACACCTTC. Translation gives CASSTDSLYGYTF.

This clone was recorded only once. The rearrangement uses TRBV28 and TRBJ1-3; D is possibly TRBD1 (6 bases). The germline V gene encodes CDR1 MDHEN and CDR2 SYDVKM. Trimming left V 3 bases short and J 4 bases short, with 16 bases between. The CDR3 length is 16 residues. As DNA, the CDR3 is TGTGCCAGCAGTTTGGGACACTTCCTAGGGGGAAACACCATATATTTT. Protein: CASSLGHFLGGNTIYF. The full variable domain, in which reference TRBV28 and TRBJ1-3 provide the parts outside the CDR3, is DVKVTQSSRYLVKRTGEKVFLECVQDMDHENMFWYRQDPGLGLRLIYFSYDVKMKEKGDIPEGYSVSREKKERFSLILESASTNQTSMYLCASSLGHFLGGNTIYFGEGSWLTVV.

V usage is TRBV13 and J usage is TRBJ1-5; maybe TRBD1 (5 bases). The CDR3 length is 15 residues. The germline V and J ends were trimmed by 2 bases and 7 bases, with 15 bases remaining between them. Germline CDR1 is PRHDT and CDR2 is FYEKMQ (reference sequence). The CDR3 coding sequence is TGTGCCAGCAGCTTAAGGCAGGGAAGTATCCAGCCCCAGCATTTT. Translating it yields CASSLRQGSIQPQHF.

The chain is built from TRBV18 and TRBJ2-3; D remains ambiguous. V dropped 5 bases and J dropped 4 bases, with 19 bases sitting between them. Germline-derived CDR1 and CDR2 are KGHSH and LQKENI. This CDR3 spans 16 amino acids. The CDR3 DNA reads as TGTGCCAGCTCATCCCGGGTGGCCTCTGGACCAGATACGCAGTATTTT. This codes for CASSSRVASGPDTQYF.

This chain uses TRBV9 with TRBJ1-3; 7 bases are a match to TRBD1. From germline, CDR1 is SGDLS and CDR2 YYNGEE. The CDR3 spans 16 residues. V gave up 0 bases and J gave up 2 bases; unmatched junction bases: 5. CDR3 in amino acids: CASSVEQGITGNTIYF. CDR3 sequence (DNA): TGTGCCAGCAGCGTAGAACAGGGGATAACTGGAAACACCATATATTTT.

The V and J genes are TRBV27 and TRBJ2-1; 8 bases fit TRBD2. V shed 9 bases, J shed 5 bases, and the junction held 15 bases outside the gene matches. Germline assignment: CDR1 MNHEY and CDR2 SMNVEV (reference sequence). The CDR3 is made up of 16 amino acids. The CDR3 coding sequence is TGTGCCAGTTTGACCTTGGGACTAGGTGGGAACAATGAGCAGTTCTTC. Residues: CASLTLGLGGNNEQFF.

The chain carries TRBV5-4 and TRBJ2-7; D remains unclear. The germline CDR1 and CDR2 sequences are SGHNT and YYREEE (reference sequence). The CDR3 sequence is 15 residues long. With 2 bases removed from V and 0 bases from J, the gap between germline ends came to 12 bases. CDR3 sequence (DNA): TGTGCCAGCAGCTTCAGAACACTAAGCTCCTACGAGCAGTACTTC. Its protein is CASSFRTLSSYEQYF. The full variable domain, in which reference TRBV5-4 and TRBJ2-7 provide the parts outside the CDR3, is ETGVTQSPTHLIKTRGQQVTLRCSSQSGHNTVSWYQQALGQGPQFIFQYYREEENGRGNFPPRFSGLQFPNYSSELNVNALELDDSALYLCASSFRTLSSYEQYFGPGTRLTVT.

The DNA of the CDR3 is TGTGCCAGCAGCCAAGCCGGGGGCGCGGGGGAGCAGTACTTC. Translated, it gives CASSQAGGAGEQYF. The J gene is TRBJ2-7, the V gene TRBV14; D possibly uses TRBD1 or TRBD2 (6 bases each). From germline, CDR1 is SGHDN and CDR2 FVKESK. The V and J ends lost 1 base and 7 bases respectively, with 14 bases between them. There are 14 residues in the CDR3. Full variable domain (rest looked up from reference TRBV14 and TRBJ2-7): EAGVTQFPSHSVIEKGQTVTLRCDPISGHDNLYWYRRVMGKEIKFLLHFVKESKQDESGMPNNRFLAERTGGTYSTLKVQPAELEDSGVYFCASSQAGGAGEQYFGPGTRLTVT.

CDR3 region: CASSLRRETGTVPGDTQYF. DNA of the CDR3: TGTGCCAGCAGCTTAAGGCGGGAAACAGGGACAGTTCCCGGGGATACGCAGTATTTT. The chain is built from TRBV11-2 and TRBJ2-3, with a possible D match to TRBD1 (7 bases). The CDR3 length is 19 residues. Germline V gives CDR1 SGHAT, CDR2 FQNNGV. Trimming took off 2 bases at V and 6 bases at J, with 27 bases between the two ends.

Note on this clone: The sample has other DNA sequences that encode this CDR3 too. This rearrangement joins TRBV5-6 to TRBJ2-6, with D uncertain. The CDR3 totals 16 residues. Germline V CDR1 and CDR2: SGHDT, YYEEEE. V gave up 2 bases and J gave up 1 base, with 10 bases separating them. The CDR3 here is CASSLVSGSGANVLTF. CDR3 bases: TGTGCCAGCAGCTTAGTTTCCGGGTCTGGGGCCAACGTCCTGACTTTC.

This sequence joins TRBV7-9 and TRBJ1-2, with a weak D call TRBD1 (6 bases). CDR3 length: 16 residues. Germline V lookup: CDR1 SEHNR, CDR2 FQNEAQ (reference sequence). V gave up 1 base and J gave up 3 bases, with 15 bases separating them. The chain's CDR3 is CASSLVFWGAHYGYTF. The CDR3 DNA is TGTGCCAGCAGCTTAGTATTCTGGGGGGCGCACTATGGCTACACCTTC.

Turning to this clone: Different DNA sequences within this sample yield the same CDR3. CDR3 DNA: TGTGCCAGCTCCGTCCCGGGCACAGATACGCAGTATTTT. Its translation is CASSVPGTDTQYF. The rearrangement uses TRBV6-5 and TRBJ2-3; D is uncertain. The V and J ends lost 8 bases and 1 base respectively, with 10 bases between them. This CDR3 is built from 13 residues. CDR1 MNHEY and CDR2 SVGAGI come from the germline V gene.

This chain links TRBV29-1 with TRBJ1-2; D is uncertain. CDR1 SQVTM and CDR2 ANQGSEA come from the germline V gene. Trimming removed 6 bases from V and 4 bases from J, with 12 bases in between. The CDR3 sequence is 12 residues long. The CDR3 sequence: CSVGQSSYGYTF. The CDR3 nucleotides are TGCAGCGTCGGTCAGTCTTCCTATGGCTACACCTTC.

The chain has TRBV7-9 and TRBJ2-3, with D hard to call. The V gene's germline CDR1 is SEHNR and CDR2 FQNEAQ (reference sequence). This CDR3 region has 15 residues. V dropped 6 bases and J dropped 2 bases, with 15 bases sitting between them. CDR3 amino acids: CASSPDITDTDTQYF. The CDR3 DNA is TGTGCCAGCAGTCCAGACATCACAGACACAGATACGCAGTATTTT.